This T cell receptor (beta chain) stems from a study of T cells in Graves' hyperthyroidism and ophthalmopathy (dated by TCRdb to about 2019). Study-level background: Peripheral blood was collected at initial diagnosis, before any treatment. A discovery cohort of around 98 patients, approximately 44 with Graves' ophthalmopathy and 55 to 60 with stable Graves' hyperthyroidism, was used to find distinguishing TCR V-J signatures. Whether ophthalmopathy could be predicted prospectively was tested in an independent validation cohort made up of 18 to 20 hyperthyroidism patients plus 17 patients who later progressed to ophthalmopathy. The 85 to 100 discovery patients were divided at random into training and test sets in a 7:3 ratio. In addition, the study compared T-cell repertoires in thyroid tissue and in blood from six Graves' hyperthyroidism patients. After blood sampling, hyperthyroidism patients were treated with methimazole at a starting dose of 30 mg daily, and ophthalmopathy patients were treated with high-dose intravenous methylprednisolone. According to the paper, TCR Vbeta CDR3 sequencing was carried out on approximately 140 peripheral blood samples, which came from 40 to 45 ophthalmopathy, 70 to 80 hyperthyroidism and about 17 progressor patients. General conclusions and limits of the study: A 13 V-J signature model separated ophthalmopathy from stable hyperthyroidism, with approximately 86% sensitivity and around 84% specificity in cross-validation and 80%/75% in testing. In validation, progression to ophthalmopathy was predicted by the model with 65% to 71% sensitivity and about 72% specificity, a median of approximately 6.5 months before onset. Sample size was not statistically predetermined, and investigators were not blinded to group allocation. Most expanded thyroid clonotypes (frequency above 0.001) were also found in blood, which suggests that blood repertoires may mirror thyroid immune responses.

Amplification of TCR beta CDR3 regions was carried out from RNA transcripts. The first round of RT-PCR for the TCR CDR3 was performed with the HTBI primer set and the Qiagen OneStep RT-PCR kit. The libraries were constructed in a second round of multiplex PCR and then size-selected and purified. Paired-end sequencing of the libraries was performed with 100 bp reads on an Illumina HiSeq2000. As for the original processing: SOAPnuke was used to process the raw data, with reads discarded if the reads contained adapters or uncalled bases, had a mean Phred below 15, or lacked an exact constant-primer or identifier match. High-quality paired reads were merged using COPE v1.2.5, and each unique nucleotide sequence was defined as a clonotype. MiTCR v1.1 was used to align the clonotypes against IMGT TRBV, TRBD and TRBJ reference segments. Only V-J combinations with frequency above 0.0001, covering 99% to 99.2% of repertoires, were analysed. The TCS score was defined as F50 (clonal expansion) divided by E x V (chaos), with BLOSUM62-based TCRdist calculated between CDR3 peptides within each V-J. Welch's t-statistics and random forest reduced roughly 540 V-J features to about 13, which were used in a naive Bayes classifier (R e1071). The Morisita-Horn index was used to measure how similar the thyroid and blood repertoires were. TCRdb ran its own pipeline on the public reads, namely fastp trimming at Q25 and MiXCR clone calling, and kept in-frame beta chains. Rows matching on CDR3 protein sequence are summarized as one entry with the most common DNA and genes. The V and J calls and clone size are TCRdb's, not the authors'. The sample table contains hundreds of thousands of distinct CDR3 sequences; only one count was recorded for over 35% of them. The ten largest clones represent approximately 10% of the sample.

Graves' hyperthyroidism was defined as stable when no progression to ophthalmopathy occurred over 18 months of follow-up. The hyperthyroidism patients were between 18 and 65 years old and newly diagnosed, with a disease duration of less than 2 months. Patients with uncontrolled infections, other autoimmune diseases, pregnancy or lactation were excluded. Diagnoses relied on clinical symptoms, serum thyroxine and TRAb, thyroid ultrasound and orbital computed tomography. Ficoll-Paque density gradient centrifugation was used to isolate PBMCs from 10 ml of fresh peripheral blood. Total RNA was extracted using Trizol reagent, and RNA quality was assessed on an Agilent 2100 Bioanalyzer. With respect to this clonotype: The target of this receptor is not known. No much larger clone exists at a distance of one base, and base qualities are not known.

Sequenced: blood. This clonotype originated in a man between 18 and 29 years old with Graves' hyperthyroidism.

Here is the DNA: TGTGCCAGCAGCCCCTCGGGACAGGTATCACCCCTCCACTTT. It specifies CASSPSGQVSPLHF. Recombination connected TRBV2 to TRBJ1-6; the junction holds 8 bases that match TRBD1. The germline V gene encodes CDR1 SNHLY and CDR2 FYNNEI. From cysteine to phenylalanine, the CDR3 is 14 amino acids long. Kept here is only the CDR3 DNA, which spans 42 bases and is read in frame from base 1. Ends trimmed: V by 6 bases, J by 10 bases; bases unmatched to a gene: 8.